The clone carrying this TCR beta chain came up once. Its antigen remains unknown. A read error may produce the germline difference seen at one junction end. Germline CDR1 and CDR2: SGHTA and FQGNSA. The CDR3 loop spans 20 amino acids. For donors with ophthalmopathy, the disease showed moderate-to-severe activity, reached CAS ≥3 and NOSPECS ≥4, and had lasted under 3 months. The diagnostic workup employed clinical symptoms, serum thyroxine, TRAb, thyroid ultrasound and orbital computed tomography. These data come from a study of Graves' ophthalmopathy and Graves' hyperthyroidism. Study-level findings and limits: The model predicted ophthalmopathy progression with about 71% sensitivity and less than 85% specificity. Blood also held most thyroid clonotypes expanded above 0.001 frequency.

Beta-chain TCR CDR3 regions were amplified from RNA transcripts. In the first round, RT-PCR was carried out with HTBI primers, and a multiplex PCR formed the second round. From the multiplex PCR reads, TCRdb called clonotypes with MiXCR, one entry per CDR3 protein. Among around 670,000 distinct CDR3 sequences listed, approximately 40% were seen once. The sample comprised peripheral blood. The J gene is TRBJ1-3, the V gene TRBV7-2; no definite D call. The receptor's source is an adult man with Graves' ophthalmopathy. CDR3 DNA sequence: TGCGCCAGCAGCCAAGATAAAATTGGACGGTATCCGAGCTCTGGAAACACCATATATTTT. This codes for CASSQDKIGRYPSSGNTIYF.